This T cell receptor beta chain was sequenced during a study of blood T cell repertoires in COVID-19. Background on the study: The analysed material was cDNA or gDNA that came from T cells, B-cell-depleted T cells, or PBMCs.

Sequencing was performed with immunoSEQ multiplex PCR; in TCRdb, only in-frame clones are kept and a portion is missing. This repertoire shows 300,000 or so clones, around 86% found once; its top ten account for 4% to 5.5%. The germline CDR1 and CDR2 sequences are MDHEN and SYDVKM. The CDR3 consists of 19 residues. The ends lost 2 bases at V and 7 bases at J; junction bases unmatched: 18. This sequence originates from a woman aged 40 to 49 with acute COVID-19. The sample taken for sequencing was PBMCs or T cells enriched from blood (not recorded which). The V and J genes are TRBV28 and TRBJ2-1; TRBD2 matches 9 bases. The CDR3 DNA sequence: TGTGCCAGCAGTTTAGCCCCCCGCGGGGGAGCGGGAGGTTTAAATGAGCAGTTCTTC. Encoded protein: CASSLAPRGGAGGLNEQFF.